This T cell receptor (beta chain) was observed in a study of T cells in Graves' hyperthyroidism and ophthalmopathy. Overall study findings and caveats: Blood also carried most thyroid clonotypes expanded above 0.001.

The CDR3 covers 17 residues. V lost 0 bases, J lost 8 bases, and 7 bases stayed unmatched. CDR1 and CDR2 from the germline V gene are LGHDT and YNNKEL (reference sequence). Clinical symptoms, serum thyroxine, TRAb, thyroid ultrasound and orbital computed tomography informed diagnoses. This clonotype was seen a few times. What it recognizes is unknown. From RNA transcripts, TCR beta CDR3 regions were amplified. The study used the HTBI primer set for a first-round RT-PCR of the TCR CDR3. TCRdb itself ran the multiplex PCR reads through MiXCR, one entry per CDR3 protein. The repertoire consists of 700,000 or so distinct CDR3 sequences, with about 17% occurring once and the leading ten covering around 7.7%.

The chain uses TRBV3-1 and TRBJ2-1, with TRBD2 matching over 13 bases. Sequencing was carried out using blood. This TCR was recovered from a man in his late teens or twenties with Graves' hyperthyroidism. The CDR3 nucleotides are TGTGCCAGCAGCCAAGAAGGGGGACTAGCGGGGACGGATGAGCAGTTCTTC. Translation: CASSQEGGLAGTDEQFF.